This TCR beta chain originates from a study of blood T cell repertoires in COVID-19. Study information: T cells, B-cell-depleted T cells, or PBMCs provided the cDNA or gDNA that served as material.

Germline V lookup: CDR1 SGHTA, CDR2 FQGTGA. The CDR3 covers 15 residues. V shed 5 bases and J shed 0 bases, with 13 bases lying between them. The protocol was immunoSEQ multiplex PCR, while the TCRdb copy is restricted to in-frame clones and leaves out a portion. Of about 410,000 clones listed, roughly 87% were seen once; the top ten hold 0.6%. The sample was PBMCs or T cells enriched from blood (not recorded which). This sequence joins TRBV7-3 and TRBJ1-2; D call uncertain. The sequence was obtained from a man between 18 and 35 years old who had recovered from COVID-19. The CDR3 sequence is CASSPYFGANYGYTF. DNA for the CDR3: TGTGCCAGCAGCCCGTATTTCGGAGCTAACTATGGCTACACCTTC.